These 26 T cell receptor beta chains came from one sample sequenced in a study of OX40 agonist ivuxolimab in advanced cancers. Clones were sequenced by immunoSEQ multiplex PCR, and TCRdb holds only the in-frame ones, with some missing. The table includes under 50,000 clones, around 88% detected once. Specimen: CD4+ or CD8+ T cells sorted from blood, collected in a trial of the OX40 agonist ivuxolimab. The receptors stem from an adult with an advanced solid tumor such as melanoma, head and neck, liver or kidney cancer.

The chain links TRBV27 to TRBJ2-3, with D possibly being TRBD2 (5 bases). CDR1 is MNHEY and CDR2 is SMNVEV in the germline V gene (reference sequence). This CDR3 has 18 residues. The V and J ends lost 2 bases and 4 bases respectively, with 22 bases between them. The CDR3 DNA reads TGTGCCAGCAGTTTAGGCCTCGACTATGGCCATGGTTCAGATACGCAGTATTTT. Amino acids: CASSLGLDYGHGSDTQYF.

The chain links TRBV29-1 to TRBJ1-1; no reliable D call. CDR3 length: 13 residues. CDR1 is SQVTM and CDR2 is ANQGSEA in the germline V gene. V lost 1 base, J lost 7 bases, and 13 bases lay in between. CDR3 sequence (DNA): TGCAGCGTTGAAGTGGTTGGGGTGCTTGAAGCTTTCTTT. Amino acid sequence: CSVEVVGVLEAFF.

The gene calls are TRBV10-3 and TRBJ2-3, with D possibly being TRBD1 (6 bases). Germline V gene lookup returns CDR1 ENHRY and CDR2 SYGVKD. V dropped 3 bases and J dropped 2 bases, with 9 bases sitting between them. This CDR3 has 14 residues. CDR3 amino acids: CAISDRTDTDTQYF. For the CDR3, the DNA is TGTGCCATCAGTGATCGGACAGACACAGATACGCAGTATTTT.

The chain carries TRBV19 and TRBJ1-1; the D gene is possibly TRBD1 (5 bases). CDR3 size: 14 residues. Looked up from germline, CDR1 is LNHDA and CDR2 is SQIVND (reference sequence). With 1 base removed from V and 8 bases from J, the gap between germline ends came to 14 bases. Here the CDR3 reads CASSIGGAGPEAFF. Written as DNA, the CDR3 is TGTGCCAGTAGTATAGGGGGTGCAGGGCCCGAAGCTTTCTTT.

The chain has TRBV19 and TRBJ1-2; 10 nucleotides align to TRBD1. Unmatched junction bases numbered 12, after V lost 8 bases and J lost 6 bases. Germline V lookup: CDR1 LNHDA, CDR2 SQIVND (reference sequence). This CDR3 is 15 amino acids long. In DNA form, the CDR3 reads TGTGCCAGTCGACACGAGGACAGGGGGGACGATGGCTACACCTTC. Translation gives CASRHEDRGDDGYTF.

The rearrangement links TRBV4-1 to TRBJ2-2; D is undetermined. Germline CDR1 reads MGHRA; CDR2 reads YSYEKL. The ends were cut back, 3 bases at V and 6 bases at J, with 5 bases in the middle. The CDR3 consists of 12 residues. CDR3 coding DNA: TGCGCCAGCAGCCAGCGGCCCGGGGAGCTGTTTTTT. Amino acids: CASSQRPGELFF.

The chain employs TRBV5-1 and TRBJ1-2; 8 bases line up with TRBD1. CDR1 is SGHRS, CDR2 YFSETQ, per germline. The V and J ends lost 4 bases and 3 bases, in that order; junction bases with no gene match: 8. This CDR3 has 15 residues. Here the CDR3 DNA reads TGCGCCAGCAGCCCAACGACAGGGGACTACTATGGCTACACCTTC. This codes for CASSPTTGDYYGYTF.

The V and J genes are TRBV7-9 and TRBJ2-7; TRBD1 agrees at 10 bases. Germline V gene lookup returns CDR1 SEHNR and CDR2 FQNEAQ (reference sequence). With 4 bases clipped from V and 2 bases from J, the junction kept 11 bases outside the gene matches. This CDR3 region has 17 residues. The CDR3, as DNA: TGTGCCAGCAGCTCGACCCGACAGGGGGCAATTACCTACGAGCAGTACTTC. Its protein product is CASSSTRQGAITYEQYF. Using reference TRBV7-9 and TRBJ2-7 for the parts outside the CDR3, the full variable domain is DTGVSQNPRHKITKRGQNVTFRCDPISEHNRLYWYRQTLGQGPEFLTYFQNEAQLEKSRLLSDRFSAERPKGSFSTLEIQRTEQGDSAMYLCASSSTRQGAITYEQYFGPGTRLTVT.

This rearrangement joins TRBV6-5 to TRBJ2-3; TRBD2 aligns across 7 bases. The CDR3 spans 16 residues. The trim removed 2 bases at V and 1 base at J, leaving 6 bases unmatched. Per the germline V gene, CDR1 is MNHEY and CDR2 is SVGAGI. The CDR3 DNA is TGTGCCAGCAGTTACGGGCTAGCGGTAGGCACAGATACGCAGTATTTT. Protein: CASSYGLAVGTDTQYF.

The chain links TRBV6-5 to TRBJ2-7; D assignment may be TRBD1 or TRBD2 (5 bases each). The germline V gene encodes CDR1 MNHEY and CDR2 SVGAGI. The ends were cut back, 5 bases at V and 5 bases at J, with 10 bases in the middle. The CDR3 extends over 12 amino acids. The CDR3 reads CASSPRGHEQYF. The DNA for the CDR3 is TGTGCCAGCAGTCCGAGGGGCCACGAGCAGTACTTC.

The CDR3 protein is CASSQGTSGYNEQFF. The CDR3 DNA reads TGCGCCAGCAGCCAAGGGACTAGCGGTTACAATGAGCAGTTCTTC. The chain uses TRBV4-1 and TRBJ2-1; 10 bases agree with TRBD2. This CDR3 contains 15 residues. Per the germline V gene, CDR1 is MGHRA and CDR2 is YSYEKL. Trimming cost V 1 base and J 4 bases; bases outside gene matches: 1.

V gene TRBV10-3 combines with J gene TRBJ1-5, with 9 bases identical to TRBD1. Per the germline V gene, CDR1 is ENHRY and CDR2 is SYGVKD. V shed 6 bases, J shed 5 bases, and the junction held 8 bases outside the gene matches. The CDR3 runs 15 residues. The CDR3 bases are TGTGCCATCAGCCGAGGACAGGGGAGTTATCAGCCCCAGCATTTT. Translated: CAISRGQGSYQPQHF.

A single count supports this clone. This chain links TRBV6-1 with TRBJ2-1, with D perhaps TRBD1 or TRBD2 (5 bases each). V was cut by 8 bases and J by 4 bases, with 15 bases left in between. The CDR3 contains 14 residues. The germline gives CDR1 MNHNS, CDR2 SASEGT. The CDR3 region is CASGGTGPYNEQFF. CDR3 nucleotides: TGTGCCAGCGGGGGTACAGGTCCTTACAATGAGCAGTTCTTC.

The V gene is TRBV29-1, the J gene TRBJ1-1; 9 bases agree with TRBD1. The CDR3 consists of 16 residues. Germline values: CDR1 SQVTM, CDR2 ANQGSEA. V was clipped by 7 bases and J by 0 bases; unmatched bases: 12. The CDR3 sequence: CSAGPGTGTLNTEAFF. The CDR3 nucleotides are TGCAGCGCTGGTCCCGGGACAGGGACCTTGAACACTGAAGCTTTCTTT.

In DNA form, the CDR3 reads TGCAGCGGGCTTACAGGGTCCTACAATGAGCAGTTCTTC. Its translation: CSGLTGSYNEQFF. V usage is TRBV29-1 and J usage is TRBJ2-1, with D perhaps TRBD1 (6 bases). V lost 7 bases to trimming and J lost 1 base, with 11 bases between them. The CDR3 runs to 13 residues. Germline V gene data show CDR1 as SQVTM and CDR2 as ANQGSEA.

The CDR3 region is CASSSTGTGGRGDYGYTF. The CDR3 region has the DNA TGTGCCAGCAGCTCGACCGGGACAGGGGGCCGGGGGGACTATGGCTACACCTTC. The rearrangement links TRBV5-4 to TRBJ1-2, with TRBD1 matching 12 bases. V shed 3 bases, J shed 3 bases, and the junction held 12 bases outside the gene matches. The CDR3 is 18 amino acids. CDR1 is SGHNT, CDR2 YYREEE, per germline (reference sequence).

The J gene is TRBJ2-7, the V gene TRBV6-6; 11 bases fit TRBD2. The junction had 11 bases not matched to a gene; V was cut back by 5 bases and J by 11 bases. The CDR3 runs to 14 residues. Germline V gives CDR1 MNHNY, CDR2 SVGAGI (reference sequence). The CDR3 DNA is TGTGCCAGCAGTAACCCTAGCGGGAGGCGGCCCGAGTACTTC. Protein: CASSNPSGRRPEYF.

The chain uses TRBV5-1 and TRBJ2-3, with unresolved D. This CDR3 contains 16 residues. CDR1 SGHRS and CDR2 YFSETQ come from the germline V gene. V was pared by 3 bases and J by 0 bases, with 14 bases between. CDR3 sequence (DNA): TGCGCCAGCAGCTACAAACACGACACAAGCACAGATACGCAGTATTTT. This encodes CASSYKHDTSTDTQYF.

The chain joins TRBV18 to TRBJ2-4; possible D gene TRBD1, 5 bases. Per the germline V gene, CDR1 is KGHSH and CDR2 is LQKENI. CDR3 length: 18 amino acids. V lost 3 bases, J lost 1 base, and 19 bases lay in between. The CDR3 region is CASSPNASGLFAKNIQYF. The CDR3 coding sequence is TGTGCCAGCTCACCCAACGCCTCAGGGTTATTCGCCAAAAACATTCAGTACTTC.

Only one count was recorded for this clone. The chain uses TRBV27 and TRBJ1-1, with D perhaps matching TRBD1 (6 bases). CDR3 length: 15 residues. CDR1 and CDR2 from the germline V gene are MNHEY and SMNVEV (reference sequence). The V end was cut by 6 bases, the J end by 5 bases, with 19 bases between. In nucleotides, the CDR3 is TGTGCCAGCAGCCTGGGGGCGGGGGTAGAGACTGAAGCTTTCTTT. Residues: CASSLGAGVETEAFF.

The chain joins TRBV4-2 to TRBJ2-7, with a possible D match to TRBD2 (5 bases). The CDR3 is 14 residues long. Germline V CDR1 and CDR2: LGHNA, YNFKEQ. Trimming took 0 bases from V and 5 from J, leaving 11 bases between them. CDR3 DNA: TGTGCCAGCAGCCAAGATGGCCCCGGGAACGAGCAGTACTTC. This encodes CASSQDGPGNEQYF.

The genes are TRBV4-1 and TRBJ1-5, with D unresolved. The CDR3 runs to 13 residues. Trimming took 1 base from V and 3 from J, leaving 4 bases between them. Looked up from germline, CDR1 is MGHRA and CDR2 is YSYEKL. CDR3 sequence (DNA): TGCGCCAGCAGCCAAGTCAACAATCAGCCCCAGCATTTT. This codes for CASSQVNNQPQHF.

The chain carries TRBV13 and TRBJ1-1, with 8 bases lining up with TRBD1. CDR1 is PRHDT and CDR2 is FYEKMQ in the germline V gene (reference sequence). Trimming removed 5 bases from V and 6 bases from J; junction bases left unmatched: 23. CDR3 length: 19 residues. CDR3: CASSRSDRGPSLSYPEAFF. The CDR3 DNA reads as TGTGCCAGCAGCCGCAGCGACAGGGGACCATCCCTGTCGTATCCTGAAGCTTTCTTT. The full variable domain, rest sourced from reference TRBV13 and TRBJ1-1, is AAGVIQSPRHLIKEKRETATLKCYPIPRHDTVYWYQQGPGQDPQFLISFYEKMQSDKGSIPDRFSAQQFSDYHSELNMSSLELGDSALYFCASSRSDRGPSLSYPEAFFGQGTRLTVV.

The chain couples TRBV2 to TRBJ2-4, with 9 bases identical to TRBD2. The germline V gene encodes CDR1 SNHLY and CDR2 FYNNEI. Trimming at V came to 6 bases and at J to 0 bases, leaving 6 bases not matched to a gene. CDR3 length: 16 amino acids. The CDR3 loop reads CASRQAGGLAKNIQYF. In DNA, the CDR3 is TGTGCCAGCAGGCAAGCGGGGGGCCTAGCCAAAAACATTCAGTACTTC.

This chain connects TRBV19 to TRBJ2-3, with 12 bases fitting TRBD2. The CDR3 extends over 15 amino acids. Trimming took 10 bases from V and 0 from J; bases not matched to a gene: 5. The germline V gene encodes CDR1 LNHDA and CDR2 SQIVND (reference sequence). CDR3 region: CATEGTSGSTDTQYF. CDR3 nucleotide sequence: TGTGCCACCGAGGGGACTAGCGGGAGCACAGATACGCAGTATTTT. The full variable domain, rest sourced from reference TRBV19 and TRBJ2-3, is DGGITQSPKYLFRKEGQNVTLSCEQNLNHDAMYWYRQDPGQGLRLIYYSQIVNDFQKGDIAEGYSVSREKKESFPLTVTSAQKNPTAFYLCATEGTSGSTDTQYFGPGTRLTVL.

The gene calls are TRBV27 and TRBJ2-1; D is perhaps TRBD1 (6 bases). In germline, CDR1 is MNHEY, CDR2 SMNVEV (reference sequence). The CDR3 consists of 12 residues. Deletions cut 3 bases from V and 7 bases from J, with 7 bases between. The CDR3 sequence: CASSFGQNEQFF. The CDR3 nucleotides are TGTGCCAGCAGTTTTGGACAGAATGAGCAGTTCTTC.